The 15 T cell receptor beta chains listed next were all sequenced from one sample in a study of blood T cell repertoires in COVID-19. This table comes from immunoSEQ multiplex PCR, and its TCRdb copy is limited to in-frame clones, with some not included. The repertoire holds about 290,000 clones, with approximately 86% as singletons. Specimen: peripheral blood. These receptors originate from a woman aged 45 to 65 with active or convalescent COVID-19.

The chain is built from TRBV5-1 and TRBJ2-1; 14 bases map to TRBD2. Germline V lookup: CDR1 SGHRS, CDR2 YFSETQ. This CDR3 is 23 amino acids long. After removal of 2 bases from V and 5 bases from J, the junction contained 24 bases not matched to a gene. The CDR3 sequence is CASSFFLSTPGLAGASANNEQFF. CDR3 nucleotides: TGCGCCAGCAGCTTTTTTCTCTCTACTCCGGGACTAGCGGGAGCATCGGCTAACAATGAGCAGTTCTTC.

J is TRBJ2-5 and V is TRBV10-2; 11 bases align to TRBD2. This CDR3 spans 19 amino acids. Trimming took 0 bases from V and 1 from J; bases not matched to a gene: 10. Germline lookup yields CDR1 WSHSY and CDR2 SAAADI. The CDR3 DNA is TGCGCCAGCAGTGAGTCAACTAGCGGGAGCCCGGGGCTCCAAGAGACCCAGTACTTC. The encoded protein is CASSESTSGSPGLQETQYF.

This chain connects TRBV5-1 to TRBJ2-2, with unresolved D. Trimming removed 4 bases at V and 2 bases at J, with 15 bases between. The CDR3 totals 16 residues. Germline CDR1 SGHRS, CDR2 YFSETQ. The CDR3, as DNA: TGCGCCAGCAGCCCCGTTTCAACGGGTAACACCGGGGAGCTGTTTTTT. It encodes CASSPVSTGNTGELFF.

The chain couples TRBV28 to TRBJ1-5; maybe TRBD1 (5 bases). Trimming shortened V by 7 bases and J by 2 bases, and 15 bases separated the two germline ends. Looked up from germline, CDR1 is MDHEN and CDR2 is SYDVKM. The CDR3 totals 15 residues. The CDR3 bases are TGTGCCAGCACCACGTCGGGGGTTGGCAATCAGCCCCAGCATTTT. Translated, it gives CASTTSGVGNQPQHF.

The chain's CDR3 is CASSALYEQYF. CDR3 sequence (DNA): TGTGCCAGCAGCGCACTCTACGAGCAGTACTTC. The genes are TRBV7-2 and TRBJ2-7, with unresolved D. The CDR3 covers 11 residues. Trimming pared 5 bases from V and 3 bases from J, leaving 5 bases between. The germline CDR1 and CDR2 sequences are SGHTA and FQGNSA.

The J gene is TRBJ2-1, the V gene TRBV7-9; D unresolved. This CDR3 region has 14 residues. Germline values: CDR1 SEHNR, CDR2 FQNEAQ (reference sequence). The V end was cut by 3 bases, the J end by 7 bases, with 13 bases between. CDR3 in DNA: TGTGCCAGCAGCTTCAAAGCCTTATCGAATGAGCAGTTCTTC. This translates into CASSFKALSNEQFF.

The chain is built from TRBV28 and TRBJ1-1, with D unclear. This CDR3 has 14 amino acids. CDR1 and CDR2 (germline): MDHEN, SYDVKM. Trimming took off 7 bases at V and 3 bases at J, with 15 bases between the two ends. The CDR3 DNA reads TGTGCCAGCATTGAGTCTGTAATCCACACTGAAGCTTTCTTT. Translating it yields CASIESVIHTEAFF.

Remarks on this clone: Other nucleotide sequences in the sample specify the same CDR3. The chain employs TRBV12-3 or TRBV12-4 and TRBJ1-6; D remains ambiguous. This CDR3 has 12 residues. Trimming removed 2 bases from V and 9 bases from J, with 5 bases in between. The CDR3 coding sequence is TGTGCCAGCAGTTTACCGGGTTCACCCCTCCACTTT. Protein: CASSLPGSPLHF.

V usage is TRBV5-1 and J usage is TRBJ1-1; the D gene is possibly TRBD1 (6 bases). Between the trimmed V and J ends, which lost 5 bases and 4 bases, there was a span of 15 bases. The CDR3 sequence is 14 residues long. Looked up from germline, CDR1 is SGHRS and CDR2 is YFSETQ. The CDR3 here is CASRSRGGATEAFF. The DNA of the CDR3 is TGCGCCAGCAGATCCAGAGGGGGGGCCACTGAAGCTTTCTTT.

This clone was counted a few times. The J gene is TRBJ2-1, the V gene TRBV5-1; 11 nucleotides match TRBD1. The germline CDR1 and CDR2 sequences are SGHRS and YFSETQ. The CDR3 runs 16 residues. V lost 0 bases and J lost 7; bases outside the gene matches: 6. CDR3 protein: CASSLASGQGANEQFF. CDR3 sequence (DNA): TGCGCCAGCAGCTTGGCTAGTGGACAGGGGGCAAATGAGCAGTTCTTC.

V is TRBV7-6 and J is TRBJ2-2; 12 nucleotides line up with TRBD2. V gave up 6 bases and J gave up 5 bases; unmatched junction bases: 13. The CDR3 covers 18 residues. The germline V gene encodes CDR1 SGHVS and CDR2 FNYEAQ. DNA of the CDR3: TGTGCCAGCAGTTTTCGACTAGCGGGAGATGTGGGGACCGGGGAGCTGTTTTTT. It encodes CASSFRLAGDVGTGELFF.

V usage is TRBV30 and J usage is TRBJ2-7; D is possibly TRBD2 (6 bases). The CDR3 runs 15 residues. Trimming took 5 bases from V and 0 from J, leaving 17 bases between them. The germline CDR1 and CDR2 sequences are GTSNPN and SVGIG (reference sequence). Written as DNA, the CDR3 is TGTGCCTGGGGGAACCCGGGACTCAACTCCTACGAGCAGTACTTC. This translates into CAWGNPGLNSYEQYF.

V gene TRBV3-1 (or the pseudogene TRBV3-2) combines with J gene TRBJ2-3; D gene uncertain. Trimming took off 1 base at V and 7 bases at J, with 6 bases between the two ends. Germline V gene lookup returns CDR1 LGHDT and CDR2 YNNKEL (reference sequence). This CDR3 is built from 12 residues. The CDR3 nucleotides read TGTGCCAGCAGCCAAGCGCGCAATACGCAGTATTTT. It encodes CASSQARNTQYF.

The chain employs TRBV6-5 and TRBJ2-3; possible D gene TRBD1, 6 bases. Germline-derived CDR1 and CDR2 are MNHEY and SVGAGI. There are 14 residues in the CDR3. Trimming shortened V by 5 bases and J by 4 bases, and 13 bases separated the two germline ends. The chain's CDR3 is CASSQQGPPDTQYF. The CDR3 DNA reads TGTGCCAGCAGTCAACAGGGCCCCCCAGATACGCAGTATTTT.

The chain combines TRBV5-1 with TRBJ2-3, with TRBD2 matching 7 bases. Germline trimming cut 3 bases from V and 4 bases from J; bases unmatched to any gene: 11. The germline V gene has CDR1 SGHRS and CDR2 YFSETQ. The length of the CDR3 is 16 residues. CDR3 nucleotides: TGCGCCAGCAGCTATTTAGGACTAGTTTACTCAGATACGCAGTATTTT. Protein sequence: CASSYLGLVYSDTQYF.